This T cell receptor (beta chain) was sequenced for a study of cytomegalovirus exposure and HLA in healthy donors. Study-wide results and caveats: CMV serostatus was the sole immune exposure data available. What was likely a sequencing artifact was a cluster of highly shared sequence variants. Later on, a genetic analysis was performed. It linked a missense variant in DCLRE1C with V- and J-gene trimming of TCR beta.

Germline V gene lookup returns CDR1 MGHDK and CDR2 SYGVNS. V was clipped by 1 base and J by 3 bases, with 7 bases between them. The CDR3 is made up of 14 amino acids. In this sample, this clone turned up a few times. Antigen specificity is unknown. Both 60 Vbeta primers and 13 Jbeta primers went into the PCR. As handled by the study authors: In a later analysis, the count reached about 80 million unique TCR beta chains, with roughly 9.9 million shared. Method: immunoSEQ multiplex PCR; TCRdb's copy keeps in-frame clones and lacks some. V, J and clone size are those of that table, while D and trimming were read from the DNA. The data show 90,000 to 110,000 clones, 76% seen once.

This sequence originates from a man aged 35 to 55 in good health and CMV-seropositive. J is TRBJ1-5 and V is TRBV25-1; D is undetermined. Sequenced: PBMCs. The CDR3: CASSELPTNQPQHF. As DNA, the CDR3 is TGTGCCAGCAGTGAATTGCCTACCAATCAGCCCCAGCATTTT.